The 3 T cell receptor beta chains given below trace back to one sample, sequenced in a study of cytomegalovirus exposure and HLA in healthy donors. Primers for the PCR totalled 60 Vbeta and 13 Jbeta. Clones were sequenced by immunoSEQ multiplex PCR, and TCRdb holds only the in-frame ones, with some missing. The table lists some 110,000 clones, more than 75% of them singletons. The sequenced material came from PBMCs. Source of these receptors: a woman in her fifties or sixties in good health and CMV-seropositive.

The chain employs TRBV11-1 and TRBJ2-1, with 14 nucleotides matching TRBD2. Looked up from germline, CDR1 is SGHAT and CDR2 is FQDESV (reference sequence). After removal of 6 bases from V and 6 bases from J, the junction contained 7 bases not matched to a gene. The CDR3 extends over 16 amino acids. The CDR3 DNA reads TGTGCCAGCAGGCGACTAGCGGGAGGGCCAATCAATGAGCAGTTCTTC. Translating it yields CASRRLAGGPINEQFF.

The genes are TRBV19 and TRBJ2-7, with a possible D match to TRBD2 (6 bases). The CDR3 totals 16 residues. The V end was cut by 7 bases, the J end by 2 bases, with 21 bases between. CDR1 and CDR2 (germline): LNHDA, SQIVND (reference sequence). The CDR3: CASTRGRGGNPYEQYF. As DNA, the CDR3 is TGTGCCAGTACGCGGGGCCGTGGGGGGAATCCCTACGAGCAGTACTTC.

The chain is built from TRBV19 and TRBJ1-1; weak D call: TRBD1 (6 bases). This CDR3 is built from 17 residues. The V end lost 3 bases, the J end lost 0 bases, and 17 bases lay between the germline ends. CDR1 LNHDA and CDR2 SQIVND come from the germline V gene (reference sequence). CDR3 region: CASSMERGGLVNTEAFF. The CDR3 DNA follows: TGTGCCAGTAGTATGGAACGGGGGGGGCTTGTGAACACTGAAGCTTTCTTT.